This TCR beta chain emerged from a study of identical twins. Through template switching, a universal primer site was introduced, and the cDNA contained unique molecular identifiers. TCRdb redid the calling of the 5' RACE reads with MiXCR, one entry per CDR3 protein. The top ten hold approximately 12% of the sample, which has 410,000 or so distinct CDR3 sequences, about a fifth seen once. Notes on the study in general: Not following the same donors, the study drew its conclusions from cross-sectional statistical analysis. Whereas memory repertoires showed no such difference, abundant cord blood beta clonotypes carried fewer insertions.

Per germline, CDR1 ENHRY and CDR2 SYGVKD. V lost 0 bases to trimming and J lost 0 bases, with 5 bases between them. CDR3 length: 14 amino acids. Healthy Caucasians, and only they, were the donors. This clonotype was picked up many times. Its specificity is unknown. Sequenced material: naive T cells sorted from blood. This clonotype was sampled from a man aged 50 or older in good health. This rearrangement joins TRBV10-3 to TRBJ1-2; D gene uncertain. CDR3 coding DNA: TGTGCCATCAGTGAGTCGACGGCTAACTATGGCTACACCTTC. The encoded protein is CAISESTANYGYTF.